A selection of T cell receptor beta chains follows, all from one sample in a study of cytomegalovirus exposure and HLA in healthy donors. Sequencing was performed with immunoSEQ multiplex PCR; in TCRdb, only in-frame clones are kept and a portion is missing. In the table there are over 150,000 clones, 75% to 85% of which are singletons. The sample consisted of PBMCs. The receptors shown here come from a man aged 30-40 years in good health and CMV-seropositive. Each CDR3 is given with its conserved first and last residue. The D gene is left open where the match is weak. Clone sizes are given selectively: once, few, many, or a class where the clone is expanded.

j_call d_call clone_size v_call cdr3_nt cdr3_aa
TRBJ2-1 NA NA TRBV10-3 TGTGCCCCAGAGGTCGAGGCTTCCTACAATGAGCAGTTCTTC CAPEVEASYNEQFF
TRBJ2-7 NA NA TRBV6-1 TGTGCCAGCAGTGAAGTAGGGCGGGGCTACGAGCAGTACTTC CASSEVGRGYEQYF
TRBJ2-5 NA NA TRBV28 TGTGCCAGCAGTTACAAGAGGAAGACCCAGTACTTC CASSYKRKTQYF
TRBJ1-1 TRBD1 NA TRBV27 TGTGCCAGCAGACTCGGGACAGGACGCACTGAAGCTTTCTTT CASRLGTGRTEAFF
TRBJ2-7 TRBD1 NA TRBV29-1 TGCAGCGTTGAGGGGACAGTTTCCTACGAGCAGTACTTC CSVEGTVSYEQYF
TRBJ2-1 TRBD2 NA TRBV5-1 TGCGCCAGCAGCCAAACACCTTGGACTAGCGGGAGGTACAATGAGCAGTTCTTC CASSQTPWTSGRYNEQFF
TRBJ2-2 TRBD1 NA TRBV5-1 TGCGCCAGCAGCTCGGGACAGGGAGGCACCGGGGAGCTGTTTTTT CASSSGQGGTGELFF
TRBJ1-2 TRBD1 once TRBV6-5 TGTGCCAGCAGTGGGACAGGGAGGTATGGCTACACCTTC CASSGTGRYGYTF
TRBJ2-7 TRBD2 NA TRBV6-1 TGTGCCAGCAGGCCCGGGAGGGCCTACGAGCAGTACTTC CASRPGRAYEQYF
TRBJ2-7 NA NA TRBV7-8 TGTGCCAGCAGCTTAGGCAGTCCTTCCTACGAGCAGTACTTC CASSLGSPSYEQYF
TRBJ2-5 TRBD2 NA TRBV6-6 TGTGCCAGCAGTTTCGGCGGGAGTAGAGAGACCCAGTACTTC CASSFGGSRETQYF
TRBJ2-7 TRBD1 NA TRBV27 TGTGCCAGCAGTGTGACAGGGCCCTACGAGCAGTACTTC CASSVTGPYEQYF
TRBJ1-2 TRBD1 NA TRBV25-1 TGTGCCAGCAGTGACCCTGGGACAGGGGGTGGTGGCTACACCTTC CASSDPGTGGGGYTF
TRBJ1-2 NA NA TRBV11-3 TGTGCCAGCAGCTTAGAGGGCAGGGGCGGTAACTATGGCTACACCTTC CASSLEGRGGNYGYTF
TRBJ2-7 TRBD1 NA TRBV4-1 TGCGCCAGCAGCCAAGAAGGGCCGGGGACAGGGCAAGAGCAGTACTTC CASSQEGPGTGQEQYF
TRBJ2-3 TRBD1 NA TRBV28 TGTGCCAGCAGTAGGGACAGATTGAGCACAGATACGCAGTATTTT CASSRDRLSTDTQYF
TRBJ2-6 TRBD1 NA TRBV28 TGTGCCAGCAGGCCGGGACAGGGTCACCTCTCTGGGGCCAACGTCCTGACTTTC CASRPGQGHLSGANVLTF